Listed below are T cell receptor beta chains from one sample, sequenced in a study of control samples from healthy donors and cancer patients. Profiled with immunoSEQ multiplex PCR; TCRdb holds only in-frame clones, not every one. The sample records about 58,000 clones, less than 95% being singletons. The sequencing sample was made of blood. The receptors were gathered from a man in his thirties or forties in good health. Each CDR3 is given with its conserved first and last residue. The D gene is left open where the match is weak. Clone size, where shown, is once, few, many, or a class for clones that have expanded.

J gene,D gene,CDR3 length,clone size,V gene,CDR3 DNA,CDR3 protein
TRBJ1-3,NA,14,few,TRBV27,TGTGCCAGCAGTCCCGGACAGCCTAGAAACACCATATATTTT,CASSPGQPRNTIYF
TRBJ2-7,NA,13,NA,TRBV27,TGTGCCAGCAGTTTTAATAGCAGGTACGAGCAGTACTTC,CASSFNSRYEQYF
TRBJ1-5,TRBD1,16,NA,TRBV24-1,TGTGCCACCAGTGATCCGGGACAGGGGGCGCGGCAGCCCCAGCATTTT,CATSDPGQGARQPQHF
TRBJ1-4,NA,14,NA,TRBV5-6,TGTGCCAGCAGCTTCAGGGTGGTGAATGAAAAACTGTTTTTT,CASSFRVVNEKLFF
TRBJ2-1,TRBD2,14,NA,TRBV5-1,TGCGCCAGCAGCCGCGAGCGGGGGGGCGATGAGCAGTTCTTC,CASSRERGGDEQFF
TRBJ2-5,NA,16,NA,TRBV7-7,TGTGCCAGCAGCTTAGCGCTTAGACAGATACAAGAGACCCAGTACTTC,CASSLALRQIQETQYF
TRBJ2-7,NA,14,few,TRBV7-9,TGTGCCAGCAGCGGATCGACGGGGTACTACGAGCAGTACTTC,CASSGSTGYYEQYF
TRBJ2-1,TRBD2,17,NA,TRBV9,TGTGCCAGCAGCGCTGCTAGCGGGAGGGCTCTCCACGGTGAGCAGTTCTTC,CASSAASGRALHGEQFF
TRBJ2-7,NA,11,NA,TRBV2,TGTGCCAGCAGTGGACTGAACGAGCAGTACTTC,CASSGLNEQYF
TRBJ2-1,TRBD2,15,few,TRBV4-3,TGCGCCAGCAGCCAACCTAGCGGGGGTTACAATGAGCAGTTCTTC,CASSQPSGGYNEQFF
TRBJ2-1,TRBD1,16,NA,TRBV5-1,TGCGCCAGCAGCCTCAGACAGGGGACGGGTTACAATGAGCAGTTCTTC,CASSLRQGTGYNEQFF
TRBJ2-7,TRBD2,15,NA,TRBV7-9,TGTGCCAGCAGCCCCCGACTAGCGGGGGAATACGAGCAGTACTTC,CASSPRLAGEYEQYF
TRBJ2-2,TRBD1,18,NA,TRBV25-1,TGTGCCAGCAGTGCCCAGGGGGGACAGGGGGCGAACACCGGGGAGCTGTTTTTT,CASSAQGGQGANTGELFF
TRBJ1-5,TRBD1,16,NA,TRBV6-2/TRBV6-3,TGTGCCAGCAGTTACCCCAGGACAGGGAGCAATCAGCCCCAGCATTTT,CASSYPRTGSNQPQHF
TRBJ2-3,NA,14,NA,TRBV6-5,TGTGCCAGCAGTTATGCGGGTCCCACAGATACGCAGTATTTT,CASSYAGPTDTQYF
TRBJ2-2,TRBD2,16,NA,TRBV3-1/TRBV3-2,TGTGCCAGCAGCCAACGTCTAGCGGGAGCCACCGGGGAGCTGTTTTTT,CASSQRLAGATGELFF
TRBJ1-5,NA,9,NA,TRBV6-6,TGTGCCAGCTCTATGCCCCAGCATTTT,CASSMPQHF
TRBJ2-7,NA,14,NA,TRBV7-2,TGTGCCAGCAGGGGAGGTGTTGGCCCCTACGAGCAGTACTTC,CASRGGVGPYEQYF
TRBJ1-2,NA,14,NA,TRBV6-1,TGTGCCAGCAGTGAAGCTCCTGAGAACTATGGCTACACCTTC,CASSEAPENYGYTF
TRBJ2-1,TRBD2,15,NA,TRBV9,TGTGCCAGCGGCGCGACTAGCGGGTTGAACAATGAGCAGTTCTTC,CASGATSGLNNEQFF
TRBJ2-7,NA,13,NA,TRBV7-2,TGTGCCAGCAGCTTAGCGGCGGACTACGAGCAGTACTTC,CASSLAADYEQYF
TRBJ1-5,TRBD1,15,once,TRBV9,TGTGCCAGCAGCCGGACCGGGACAGGGAATCAGCCCCAGCATTTT,CASSRTGTGNQPQHF
TRBJ2-5,NA,15,NA,TRBV7-2,TGTGCCAGCAGCTTAGCTTTACAAAAACGGGAGACCCAGTACTTC,CASSLALQKRETQYF
TRBJ2-1,TRBD1,15,NA,TRBV6-5,TGTGCCAGCACTCTGGGACAGGGGGTCCACAATGAGCAGTTCTTC,CASTLGQGVHNEQFF
TRBJ2-7,NA,13,NA,TRBV9,TGTGCCAGCAGCGTAGGTACCCCCGGCGAGCAGTACTTC,CASSVGTPGEQYF
TRBJ2-7,NA,13,NA,TRBV28,TGTGCCAGCAGTCCTCCGGAAAGCTACGAGCAGTACTTC,CASSPPESYEQYF
TRBJ1-3,NA,16,NA,TRBV6-2/TRBV6-3,TGTGCCAGCAGCATTGGGAGCCAGGGCGCCGGAAACACCATATATTTT,CASSIGSQGAGNTIYF
TRBJ2-5,TRBD1,15,NA,TRBV6-6,TGTGCCAGCATCTACCGGGACAGGGTTGGAGAGACCCAGTACTTC,CASIYRDRVGETQYF
TRBJ2-7,NA,12,NA,TRBV5-1,TGCGCCAGCGGATTAGATTTTATCGAGCAGTACTTC,CASGLDFIEQYF
TRBJ2-3,NA,12,NA,TRBV4-1,TGCGCCAGCAGCCAAGGGCCAGATACGCAGTATTTT,CASSQGPDTQYF
TRBJ1-6,NA,16,NA,TRBV28,TGTGCCAGCAGCTCGCCGGGAGGGGACCCAAATTCACCCCTCCACTTT,CASSSPGGDPNSPLHF
TRBJ1-2,TRBD1,13,NA,TRBV7-9,TGTGCCAGCAGCTCGGACAGGGGGCCTGGCTACACCTTC,CASSSDRGPGYTF
TRBJ1-2,NA,13,NA,TRBV7-9,TGTGCCAGCAGCCAAACAGGTGTCATTGGCTACACCTTC,CASSQTGVIGYTF
TRBJ1-6,NA,14,NA,TRBV27,TGTGCCAGCAGTCGGGCAGGGGAAAACTCACCCCTCCACTTT,CASSRAGENSPLHF
TRBJ2-7,NA,14,NA,TRBV13,TGTGCCAGCAGCCCGTCGCCGGGACACTACGAGCAGTACTTC,CASSPSPGHYEQYF
TRBJ1-4,NA,14,once,TRBV6-5,TGTGAAAACGTCGGGGGGAAGACTAATGAAAAACTGTTTTTT,CENVGGKTNEKLFF
TRBJ1-2,NA,13,NA,TRBV19,TGTGCCAGCCACGGGACGGCGTACTATGGCTACACCTTC,CASHGTAYYGYTF
TRBJ2-2,NA,14,NA,TRBV2,TGTGCCAGCAGTGAGACTAGGAGTACCGGGGAGCTGTTTTTT,CASSETRSTGELFF
TRBJ2-5,NA,10,NA,TRBV29-1,TGCAGCGCGGCCCAAGAGACCCAGTACTTC,CSAAQETQYF
TRBJ2-7,NA,15,NA,TRBV2,TGTGCCAGCAGGCTCACCGGACTGTCAGTCTACGAGCAGTACTTC,CASRLTGLSVYEQYF
TRBJ2-1,NA,16,NA,TRBV7-9,TGTGCCAGCAGCTCCCCATCTAGCGTACACGTCAATGAGCAGTTCTTC,CASSSPSSVHVNEQFF
TRBJ2-7,NA,16,medium-sized,TRBV10-3,TGTGCCATCAGTGGGAGTCGTGAGGGGGTCTCCTACGAGCAGTACTTC,CAISGSREGVSYEQYF
TRBJ1-5,NA,15,NA,TRBV19,TGTGCCAGTAGTACGAGGGCAGAAAGCAATCAGCCCCAGCATTTT,CASSTRAESNQPQHF
TRBJ1-4,NA,14,NA,TRBV7-9,TGTGCCAGCAGGTCGAGCCTTAAAAATGAAAAACTGTTTTTT,CASRSSLKNEKLFF
TRBJ2-1,NA,10,NA,TRBV28,TGTGCCAGCAGTTTCCCGGAGCAGTTCTTC,CASSFPEQFF
TRBJ1-1,NA,18,once,TRBV28,TGTGCCAGCACCAGAAAAAAGCTCCGGGACGGGGGTCGGACTGAAGCTTTCTTT,CASTRKKLRDGGRTEAFF
TRBJ2-2,NA,14,NA,TRBV4-3,TGCGCCAGCAGCCAAGGGATCGTTCCCGGGGAGCTGCTTTTT,CASSQGIVPGELLF
TRBJ1-1,NA,14,NA,TRBV19,TGTGCCAGTAGTATCCTGGGGGCAGAGTTTGAAGCTTTCTTT,CASSILGAEFEAFF
TRBJ1-5,NA,13,NA,TRBV5-5,TGTGCCAGCAGCCTGACAGACAATCAGCCCCAGCATTTT,CASSLTDNQPQHF
TRBJ2-2,NA,14,NA,TRBV7-3,TGTGCCAGCAGCTTGTCCTATAACACCGGGGAGCTGTTTTTT,CASSLSYNTGELFF
TRBJ1-3,NA,15,NA,TRBV30,TGTGCCTGGAGTTCTCCAGGACTTCCTGGAAACACCATATATTTT,CAWSSPGLPGNTIYF
TRBJ2-5,NA,18,NA,TRBV4-1,TGCGCCAGCAGCCAAGATCGGGGCGGCCGGATGCTGTCAGAGACCCAGTACTTC,CASSQDRGGRMLSETQYF
TRBJ2-2,NA,15,NA,TRBV29-1,TGCAGCGTTGAAGTTCAGGCAGGGGCAGGGGGGGAGCTGTTTTTT,CSVEVQAGAGGELFF
TRBJ1-2,NA,13,once,TRBV27,TGTGCCAGCAGAATTGGACCGAACTATGGCTACACCTTC,CASRIGPNYGYTF
TRBJ2-5,TRBD2,14,few,TRBV7-8,TGTGCCACCAGTAGCGGGAGGATTTCGGAGACCCAGTACTTC,CATSSGRISETQYF
TRBJ2-1,NA,15,NA,TRBV6-1,TGTGCCAGCAGTGAACTGGGACCGGCCTACAATGAGCAGTTCTTC,CASSELGPAYNEQFF